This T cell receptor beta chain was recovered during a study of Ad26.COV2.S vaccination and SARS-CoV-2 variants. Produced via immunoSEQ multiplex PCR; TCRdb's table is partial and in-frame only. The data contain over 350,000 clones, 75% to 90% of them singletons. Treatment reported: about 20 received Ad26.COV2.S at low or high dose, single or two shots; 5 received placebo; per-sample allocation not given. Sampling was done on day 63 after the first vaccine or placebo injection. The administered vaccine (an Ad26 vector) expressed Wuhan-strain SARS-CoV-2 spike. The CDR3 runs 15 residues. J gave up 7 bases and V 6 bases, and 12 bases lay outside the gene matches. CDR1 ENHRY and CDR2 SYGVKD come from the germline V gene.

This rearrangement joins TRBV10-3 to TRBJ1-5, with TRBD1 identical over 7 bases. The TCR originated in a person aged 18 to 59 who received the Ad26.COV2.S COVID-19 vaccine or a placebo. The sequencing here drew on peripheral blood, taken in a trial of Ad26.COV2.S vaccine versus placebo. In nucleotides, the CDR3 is TGTGCCATCAGCCGGGAAGGGGGCGCGGGGCAGCCCCAGCATTTT. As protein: CAISREGGAGQPQHF.